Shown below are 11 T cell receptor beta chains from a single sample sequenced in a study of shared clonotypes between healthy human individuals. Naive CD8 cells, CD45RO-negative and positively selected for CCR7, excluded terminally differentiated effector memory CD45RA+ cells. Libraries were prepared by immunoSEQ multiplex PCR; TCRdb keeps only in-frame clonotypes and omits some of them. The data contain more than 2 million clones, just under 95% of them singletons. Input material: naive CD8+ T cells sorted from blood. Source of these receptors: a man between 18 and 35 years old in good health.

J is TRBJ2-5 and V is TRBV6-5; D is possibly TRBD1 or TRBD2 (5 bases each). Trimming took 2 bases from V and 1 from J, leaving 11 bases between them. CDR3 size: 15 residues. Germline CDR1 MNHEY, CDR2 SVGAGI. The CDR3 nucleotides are TGTGCCAGCAGTTACACTTCCGGGACCCAAGAGACCCAGTACTTC. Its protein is CASSYTSGTQETQYF.

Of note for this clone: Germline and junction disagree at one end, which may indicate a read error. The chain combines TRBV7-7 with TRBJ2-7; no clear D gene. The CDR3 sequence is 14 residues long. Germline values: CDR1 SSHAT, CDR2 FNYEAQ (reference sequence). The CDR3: CASSQSPFTYEQYF. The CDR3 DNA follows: TGTGCTAGCAGCCAATCCCCCTTTACCTACGAGCAGTACTTC.

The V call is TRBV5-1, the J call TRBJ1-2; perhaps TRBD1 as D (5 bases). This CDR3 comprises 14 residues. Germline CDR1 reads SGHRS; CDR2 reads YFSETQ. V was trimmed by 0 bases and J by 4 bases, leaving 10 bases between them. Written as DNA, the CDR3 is TGCGCCAGCAGCTTGGACGACAGTGCCTATGGCTACACCTTC. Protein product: CASSLDDSAYGYTF. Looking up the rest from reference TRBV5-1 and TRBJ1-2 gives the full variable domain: KAGVTQTPRYLIKTRGQQVTLSCSPISGHRSVSWYQQTPGQGLQFLFEYFSETQRNKGNFPGRFSGRQFSNSRSEMNVSTLELGDSALYLCASSLDDSAYGYTFGSGTRLTVV.

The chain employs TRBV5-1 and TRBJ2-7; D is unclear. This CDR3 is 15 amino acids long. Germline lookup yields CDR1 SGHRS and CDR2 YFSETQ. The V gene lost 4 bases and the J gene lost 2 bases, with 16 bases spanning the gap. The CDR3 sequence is CASSPRSLGTYEQYF. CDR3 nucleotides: TGCGCCAGCAGCCCAAGATCCTTGGGTACCTACGAGCAGTACTTC.

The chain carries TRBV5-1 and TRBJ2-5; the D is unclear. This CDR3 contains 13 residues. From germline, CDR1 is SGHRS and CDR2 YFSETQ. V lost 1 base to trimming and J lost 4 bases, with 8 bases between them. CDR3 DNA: TGCGCCAGCAGCTTGAGGTCACCAGAGACCCAGTACTTC. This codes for CASSLRSPETQYF.

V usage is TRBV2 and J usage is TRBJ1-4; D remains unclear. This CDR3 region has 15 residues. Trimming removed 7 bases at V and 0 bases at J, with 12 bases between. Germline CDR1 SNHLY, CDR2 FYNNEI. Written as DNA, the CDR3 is TGTGCCAGCATCGGGCAGAACCCAACTAATGAAAAACTGTTTTTT. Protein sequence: CASIGQNPTNEKLFF. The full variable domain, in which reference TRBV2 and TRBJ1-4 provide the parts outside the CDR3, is EPEVTQTPSHQVTQMGQEVILRCVPISNHLYFYWYRQILGQKVEFLVSFYNNEISEKSEIFDDQFSVERPDGSNFTLKIRSTKLEDSAMYFCASIGQNPTNEKLFFGSGTQLSVL.

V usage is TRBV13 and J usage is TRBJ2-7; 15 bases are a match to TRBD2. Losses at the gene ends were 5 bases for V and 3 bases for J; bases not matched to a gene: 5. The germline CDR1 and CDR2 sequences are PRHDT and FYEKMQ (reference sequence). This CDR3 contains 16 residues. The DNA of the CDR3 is TGTGCCAGCAGCCCCGGACTAGCGGGAGGGAACTACGAGCAGTACTTC. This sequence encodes CASSPGLAGGNYEQYF.

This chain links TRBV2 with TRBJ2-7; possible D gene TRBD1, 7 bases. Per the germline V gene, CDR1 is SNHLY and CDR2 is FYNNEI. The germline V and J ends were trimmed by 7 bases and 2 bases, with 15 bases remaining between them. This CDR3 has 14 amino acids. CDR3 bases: TGTGCCAGCACCGGTCCAGGGGGGCCCTACGAGCAGTACTTC. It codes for CASTGPGGPYEQYF.

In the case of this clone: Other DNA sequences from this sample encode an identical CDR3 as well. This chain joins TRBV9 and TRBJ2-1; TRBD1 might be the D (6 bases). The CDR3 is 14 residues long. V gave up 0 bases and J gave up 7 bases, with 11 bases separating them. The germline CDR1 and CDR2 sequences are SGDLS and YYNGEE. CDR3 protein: CASSVAGTSNEQFF. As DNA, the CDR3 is TGTGCCAGCAGCGTAGCGGGGACATCTAATGAGCAGTTCTTC.

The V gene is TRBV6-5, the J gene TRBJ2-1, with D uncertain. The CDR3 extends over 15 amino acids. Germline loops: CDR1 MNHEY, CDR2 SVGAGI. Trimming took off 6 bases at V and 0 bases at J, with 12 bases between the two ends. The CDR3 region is CASSQDTSSYNEQFF. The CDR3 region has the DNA TGTGCCAGCAGCCAGGATACAAGCTCCTACAATGAGCAGTTCTTC.

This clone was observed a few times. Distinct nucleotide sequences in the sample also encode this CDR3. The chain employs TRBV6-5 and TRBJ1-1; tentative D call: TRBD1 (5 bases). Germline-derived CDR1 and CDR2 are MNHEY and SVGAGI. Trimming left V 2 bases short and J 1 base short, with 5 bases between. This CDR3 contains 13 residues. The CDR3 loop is CASSYTGNTEAFF. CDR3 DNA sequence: TGTGCCAGCAGTTACACAGGGAACACTGAAGCTTTCTTT.